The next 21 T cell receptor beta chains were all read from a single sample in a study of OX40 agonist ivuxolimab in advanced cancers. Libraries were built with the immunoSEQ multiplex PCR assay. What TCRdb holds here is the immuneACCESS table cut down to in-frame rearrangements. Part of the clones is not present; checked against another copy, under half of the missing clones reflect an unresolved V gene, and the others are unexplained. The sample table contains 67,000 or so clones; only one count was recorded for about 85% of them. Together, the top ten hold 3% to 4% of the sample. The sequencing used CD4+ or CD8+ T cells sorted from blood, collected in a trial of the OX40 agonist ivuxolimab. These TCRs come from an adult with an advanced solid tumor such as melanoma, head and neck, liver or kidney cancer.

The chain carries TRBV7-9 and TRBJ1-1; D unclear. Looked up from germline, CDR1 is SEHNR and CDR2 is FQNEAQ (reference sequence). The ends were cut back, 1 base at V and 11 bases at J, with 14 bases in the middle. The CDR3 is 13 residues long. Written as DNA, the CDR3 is TGTGCCAGCAGCTTAGAGGGCAGCCGGAGGGCTTTCTTT. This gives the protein CASSLEGSRRAFF.

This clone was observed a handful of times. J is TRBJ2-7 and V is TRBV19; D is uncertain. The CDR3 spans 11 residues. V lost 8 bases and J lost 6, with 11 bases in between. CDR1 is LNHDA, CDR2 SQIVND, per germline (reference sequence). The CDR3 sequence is CASLRSIEQYF. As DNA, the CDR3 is TGTGCCAGTCTGAGGAGTATCGAGCAGTACTTC.

In DNA, the CDR3 is TGTGCCAGCAGCCAAAGGGGGACAGGGGTTGGCTACACCTTC. It specifies CASSQRGTGVGYTF. The chain carries TRBV4-2 and TRBJ1-2; 10 nucleotides line up with TRBD1. CDR3 length: 14 amino acids. Per germline, CDR1 LGHNA and CDR2 YNFKEQ. Trimming removed 2 bases from V and 7 bases from J; junction bases left unmatched: 4.

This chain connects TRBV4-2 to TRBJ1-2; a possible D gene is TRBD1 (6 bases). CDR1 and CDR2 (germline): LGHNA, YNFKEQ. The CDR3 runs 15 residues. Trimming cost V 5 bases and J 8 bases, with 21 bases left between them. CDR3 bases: TGTGCCAGCAGCACCGCGGGGACCTTAGGGGGGGGCTACACCTTC. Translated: CASSTAGTLGGGYTF.

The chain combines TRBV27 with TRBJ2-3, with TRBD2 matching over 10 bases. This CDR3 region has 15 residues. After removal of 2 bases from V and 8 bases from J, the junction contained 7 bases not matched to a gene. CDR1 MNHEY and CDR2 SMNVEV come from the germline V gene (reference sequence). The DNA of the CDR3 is TGTGCCAGCAGTTTACTAGCGGGAGATGGGGGTACGCAGTATTTT. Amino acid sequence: CASSLLAGDGGTQYF.

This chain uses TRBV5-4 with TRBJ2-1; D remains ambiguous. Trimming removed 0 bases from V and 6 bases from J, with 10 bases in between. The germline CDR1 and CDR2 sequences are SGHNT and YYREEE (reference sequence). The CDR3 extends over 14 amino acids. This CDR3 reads CASSLVVLSNEQFF. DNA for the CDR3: TGTGCCAGCAGCTTGGTCGTACTTTCCAATGAGCAGTTCTTC.

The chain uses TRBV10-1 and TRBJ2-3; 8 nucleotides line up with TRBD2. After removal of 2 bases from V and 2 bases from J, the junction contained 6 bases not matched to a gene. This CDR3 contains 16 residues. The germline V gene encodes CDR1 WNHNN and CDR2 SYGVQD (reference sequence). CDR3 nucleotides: TGCGCCAGCAGTGAGACTAGCGGCCCCTCCACAGATACGCAGTATTTT. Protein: CASSETSGPSTDTQYF.

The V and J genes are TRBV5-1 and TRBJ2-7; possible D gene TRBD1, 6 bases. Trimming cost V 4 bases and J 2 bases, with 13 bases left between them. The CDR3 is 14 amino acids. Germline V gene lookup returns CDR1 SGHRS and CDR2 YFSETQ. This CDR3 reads CASSVRQATYEQYF. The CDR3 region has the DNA TGCGCCAGCAGCGTCCGACAGGCCACCTACGAGCAGTACTTC.

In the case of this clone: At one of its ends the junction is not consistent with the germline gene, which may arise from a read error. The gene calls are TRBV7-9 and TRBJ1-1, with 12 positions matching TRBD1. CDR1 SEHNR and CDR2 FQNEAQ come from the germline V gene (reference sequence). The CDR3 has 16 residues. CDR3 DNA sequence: TGTGCCAGCTCCCCACCCCCCGGGACAGGGGGCCATGAATCTTTCTTT. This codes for CASSPPPGTGGHESFF. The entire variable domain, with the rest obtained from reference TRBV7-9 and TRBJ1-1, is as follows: DTGVSQNPRHKITKRGQNVTFRCDPISEHNRLYWYRQTLGQGPEFLTYFQNEAQLEKSRLLSDRFSAERPKGSFSTLEIQRTEQGDSAMYLCASSPPPGTGGHESFFGQGTRLTVV.

This CDR3 reads CASRAGGPETQYF. The CDR3 DNA sequence: TGTGCCAGCAGAGCGGGAGGGCCGGAGACCCAGTACTTC. This chain uses TRBV6-1 with TRBJ2-5, with 10 bases fitting TRBD2. Germline-derived CDR1 and CDR2 are MNHNS and SASEGT. Trimming took 6 bases from V and 5 from J; bases not matched to a gene: 3. The CDR3 length is 13 residues.

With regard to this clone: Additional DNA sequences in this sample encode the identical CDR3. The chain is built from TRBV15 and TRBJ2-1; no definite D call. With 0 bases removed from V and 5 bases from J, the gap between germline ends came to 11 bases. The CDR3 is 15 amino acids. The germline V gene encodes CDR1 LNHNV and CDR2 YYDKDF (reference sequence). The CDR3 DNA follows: TGTGCCACCAGCAGAGATCTTGGGCCACACAATGAGCAGTTCTTC. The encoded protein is CATSRDLGPHNEQFF.

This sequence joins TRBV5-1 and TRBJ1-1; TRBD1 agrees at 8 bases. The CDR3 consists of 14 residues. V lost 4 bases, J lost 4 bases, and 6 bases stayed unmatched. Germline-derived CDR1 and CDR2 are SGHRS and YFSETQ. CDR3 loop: CASSETGERTEAFF. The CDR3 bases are TGCGCCAGCAGCGAGACAGGGGAGCGCACTGAAGCTTTCTTT.

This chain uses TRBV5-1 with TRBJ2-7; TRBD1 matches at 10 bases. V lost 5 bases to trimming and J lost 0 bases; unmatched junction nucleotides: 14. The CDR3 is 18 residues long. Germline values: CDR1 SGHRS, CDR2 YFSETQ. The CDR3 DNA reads TGCGCCAGCAGACCTACCAGGGACAGGGGACCCAGCTCCTACGAGCAGTACTTC. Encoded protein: CASRPTRDRGPSSYEQYF. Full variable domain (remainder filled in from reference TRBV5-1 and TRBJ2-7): KAGVTQTPRYLIKTRGQQVTLSCSPISGHRSVSWYQQTPGQGLQFLFEYFSETQRNKGNFPGRFSGRQFSNSRSEMNVSTLELGDSALYLCASRPTRDRGPSSYEQYFGPGTRLTVT.

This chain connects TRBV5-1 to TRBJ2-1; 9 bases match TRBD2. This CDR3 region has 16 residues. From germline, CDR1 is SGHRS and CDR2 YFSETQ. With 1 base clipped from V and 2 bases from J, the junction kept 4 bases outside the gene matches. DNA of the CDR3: TGCGCCAGCAGCTTGCGCGGGAGGGGGGCCTACAATGAGCAGTTCTTC. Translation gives CASSLRGRGAYNEQFF.

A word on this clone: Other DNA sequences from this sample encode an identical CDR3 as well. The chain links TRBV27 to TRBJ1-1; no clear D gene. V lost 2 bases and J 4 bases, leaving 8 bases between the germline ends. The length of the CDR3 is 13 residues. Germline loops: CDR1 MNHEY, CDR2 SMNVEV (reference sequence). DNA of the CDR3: TGTGCCAGCAGTTTAGGGGTCTCCACTGAAGCTTTCTTT. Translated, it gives CASSLGVSTEAFF.

CDR3 nucleotide sequence: TGCAGTGCCCTGAACTACGAGCAGTACTTC. It is translated as CSALNYEQYF. This chain connects TRBV20-1 to TRBJ2-7, with D uncertain. CDR1 and CDR2 (germline): DFQATT, SNEGSKA (reference sequence). V dropped 6 bases and J dropped 3 bases, with 6 bases sitting between them. This CDR3 comprises 10 residues.

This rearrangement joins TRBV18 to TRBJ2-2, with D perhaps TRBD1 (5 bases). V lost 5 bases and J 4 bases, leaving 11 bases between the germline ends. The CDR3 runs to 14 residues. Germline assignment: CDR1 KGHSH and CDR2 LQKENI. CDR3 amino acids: CASSFGHPTGELFF. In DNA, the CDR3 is TGTGCCAGCTCATTCGGACACCCCACCGGGGAGCTGTTTTTT.

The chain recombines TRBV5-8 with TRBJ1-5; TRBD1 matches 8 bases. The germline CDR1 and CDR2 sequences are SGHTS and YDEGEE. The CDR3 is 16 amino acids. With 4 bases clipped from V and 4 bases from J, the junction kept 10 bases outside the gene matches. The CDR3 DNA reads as TGTGCCAGCAGCATGGCCAGGGGGCCGGGTAATCAGCCCCAGCATTTT. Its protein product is CASSMARGPGNQPQHF.

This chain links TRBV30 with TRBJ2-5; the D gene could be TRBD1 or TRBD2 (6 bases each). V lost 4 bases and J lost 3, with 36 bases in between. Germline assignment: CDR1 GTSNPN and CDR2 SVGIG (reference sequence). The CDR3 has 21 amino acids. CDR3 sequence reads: CAWTRGGQPHIAEIEKETQYF. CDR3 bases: TGTGCCTGGACCCGAGGAGGACAGCCCCATATAGCGGAGATTGAAAAAGAGACCCAGTACTTC.

CDR3 nucleotides: TGTGCCAGTAGTTTCCAGGGATTGATTCGTGGCTACACCTTC. It translates to CASSFQGLIRGYTF. This chain connects TRBV19 to TRBJ1-2; TRBD1 might be the D (5 bases). From germline, CDR1 is LNHDA and CDR2 SQIVND (reference sequence). This CDR3 has 14 residues. Trimming cost V 5 bases and J 7 bases, with 17 bases left between them.

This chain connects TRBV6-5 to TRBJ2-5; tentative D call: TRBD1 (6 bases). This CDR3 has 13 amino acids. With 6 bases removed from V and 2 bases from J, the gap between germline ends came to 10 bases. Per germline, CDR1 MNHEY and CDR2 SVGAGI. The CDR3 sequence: CASSRGQQETQYF. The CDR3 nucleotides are TGTGCCAGCAGCCGCGGACAGCAAGAGACCCAGTACTTC.